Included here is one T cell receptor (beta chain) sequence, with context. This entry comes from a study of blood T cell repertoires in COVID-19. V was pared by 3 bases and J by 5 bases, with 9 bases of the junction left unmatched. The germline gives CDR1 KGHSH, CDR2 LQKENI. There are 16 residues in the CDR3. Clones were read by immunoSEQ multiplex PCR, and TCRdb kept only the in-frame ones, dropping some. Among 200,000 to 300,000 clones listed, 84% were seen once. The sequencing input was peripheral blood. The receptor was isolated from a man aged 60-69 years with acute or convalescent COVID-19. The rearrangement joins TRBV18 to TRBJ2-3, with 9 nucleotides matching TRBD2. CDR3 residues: CASSPLPSGKGDTQYF. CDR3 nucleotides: TGTGCCAGCTCACCTTTACCTAGCGGGAAGGGAGATACGCAGTATTTT.